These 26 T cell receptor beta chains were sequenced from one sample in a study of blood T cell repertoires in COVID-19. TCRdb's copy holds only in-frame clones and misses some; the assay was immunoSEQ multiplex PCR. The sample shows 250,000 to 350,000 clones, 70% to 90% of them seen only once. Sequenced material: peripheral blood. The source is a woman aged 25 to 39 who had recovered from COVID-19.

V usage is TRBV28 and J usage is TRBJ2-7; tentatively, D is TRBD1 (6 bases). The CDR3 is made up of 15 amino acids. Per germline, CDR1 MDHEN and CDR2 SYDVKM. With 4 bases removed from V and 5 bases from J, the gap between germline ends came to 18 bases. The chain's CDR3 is CASSSGPRGGHEQYF. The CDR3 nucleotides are TGTGCCAGCAGTTCTGGCCCCAGGGGCGGGCACGAGCAGTACTTC. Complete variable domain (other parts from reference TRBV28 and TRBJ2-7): DVKVTQSSRYLVKRTGEKVFLECVQDMDHENMFWYRQDPGLGLRLIYFSYDVKMKEKGDIPEGYSVSREKKERFSLILESASTNQTSMYLCASSSGPRGGHEQYFGPGTRLTVT.

CDR3 DNA: TGTGCCAGCAGCTTCGTCAGGGACACTGAAGCTTTCTTT. It yields the protein CASSFVRDTEAFF. The V gene is TRBV7-9, the J gene TRBJ1-1, with D perhaps matching TRBD1 (5 bases). V dropped 3 bases and J dropped 3 bases, with 8 bases sitting between them. This CDR3 spans 13 amino acids. Germline loops: CDR1 SEHNR, CDR2 FQNEAQ (reference sequence).

The CDR3 region has the DNA TGTGCCATCAGTGAGAGACTAGCGGGGAATACGCAGTATTTT. This codes for CAISERLAGNTQYF. The chain recombines TRBV10-3 with TRBJ2-3, with 11 bases fitting TRBD2. The V segment lost 2 bases and the J segment 7 bases; nucleotides outside the gene matches: 2. Germline V gives CDR1 ENHRY, CDR2 SYGVKD. The CDR3 runs to 14 residues.

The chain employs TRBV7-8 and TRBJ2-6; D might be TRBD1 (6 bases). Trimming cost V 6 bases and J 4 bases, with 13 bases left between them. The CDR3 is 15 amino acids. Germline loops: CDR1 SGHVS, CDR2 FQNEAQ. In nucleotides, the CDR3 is TGTGCCAGCAGTCGTACAGGGAGCGGGGCCAACGTCCTGACTTTC. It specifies CASSRTGSGANVLTF. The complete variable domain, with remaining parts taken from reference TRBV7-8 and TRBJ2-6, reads GAGVSQSPRYKVAKRGQDVALRCDPISGHVSLFWYQQALGQGPEFLTYFQNEAQLDKSGLPSDRFFAERPEGSVSTLKIQRTQQEDSAVYLCASSRTGSGANVLTFGAGSRLTVL.

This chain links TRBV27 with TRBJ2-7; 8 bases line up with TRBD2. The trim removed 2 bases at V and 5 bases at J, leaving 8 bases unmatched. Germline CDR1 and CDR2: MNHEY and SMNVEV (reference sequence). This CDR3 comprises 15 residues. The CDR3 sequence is CASSLGLAGQDEQYF. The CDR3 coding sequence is TGTGCCAGCAGTTTAGGGTTAGCGGGGCAGGACGAGCAGTACTTC.

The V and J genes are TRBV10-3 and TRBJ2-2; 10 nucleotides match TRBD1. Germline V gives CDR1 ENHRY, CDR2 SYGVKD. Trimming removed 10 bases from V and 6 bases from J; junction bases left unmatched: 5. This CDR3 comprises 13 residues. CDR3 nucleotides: TGTGCCACCGGGACAGGGGAGGCCGGGGAGCTGTTTTTT. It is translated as CATGTGEAGELFF.

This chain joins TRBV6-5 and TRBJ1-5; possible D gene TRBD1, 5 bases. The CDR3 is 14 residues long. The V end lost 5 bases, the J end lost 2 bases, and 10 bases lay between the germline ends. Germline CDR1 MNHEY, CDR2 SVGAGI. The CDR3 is CASSRGFGNQPQHF. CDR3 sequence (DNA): TGTGCCAGCAGTAGGGGTTTTGGCAATCAGCCCCAGCATTTT.

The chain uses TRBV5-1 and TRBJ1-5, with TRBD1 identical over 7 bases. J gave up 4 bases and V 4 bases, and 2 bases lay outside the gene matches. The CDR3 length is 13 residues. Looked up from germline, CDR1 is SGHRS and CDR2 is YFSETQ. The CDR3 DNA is TGCGCCAGCAGCCGGGACAGTAATCAGCCCCAGCATTTT. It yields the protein CASSRDSNQPQHF.

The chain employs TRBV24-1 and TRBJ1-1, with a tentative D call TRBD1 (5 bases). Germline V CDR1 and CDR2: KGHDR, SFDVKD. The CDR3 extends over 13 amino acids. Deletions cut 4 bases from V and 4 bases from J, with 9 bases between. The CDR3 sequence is CATSERGGTEAFF. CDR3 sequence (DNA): TGTGCCACCAGTGAAAGGGGTGGCACTGAAGCTTTCTTT.

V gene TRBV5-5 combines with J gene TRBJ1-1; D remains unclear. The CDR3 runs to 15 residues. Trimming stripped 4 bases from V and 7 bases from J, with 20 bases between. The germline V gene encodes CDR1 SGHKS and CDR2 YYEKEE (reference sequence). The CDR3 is CASSPLRSLAYEAFF. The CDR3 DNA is TGTGCCAGCAGCCCCCTGAGGAGCCTCGCGTATGAAGCTTTCTTT.

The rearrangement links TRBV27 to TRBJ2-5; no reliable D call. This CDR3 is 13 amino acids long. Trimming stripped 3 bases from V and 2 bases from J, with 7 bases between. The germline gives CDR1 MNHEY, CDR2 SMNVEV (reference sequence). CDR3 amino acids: CASSLAEQETQYF. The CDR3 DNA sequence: TGTGCCAGCAGTTTGGCGGAACAAGAGACCCAGTACTTC.

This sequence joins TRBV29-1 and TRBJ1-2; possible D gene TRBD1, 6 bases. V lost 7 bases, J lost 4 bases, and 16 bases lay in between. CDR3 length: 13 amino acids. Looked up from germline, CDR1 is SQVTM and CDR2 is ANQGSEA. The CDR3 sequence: CSAQTGGGYGYTF. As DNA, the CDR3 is TGCAGCGCCCAGACAGGTGGGGGCTATGGCTACACCTTC.

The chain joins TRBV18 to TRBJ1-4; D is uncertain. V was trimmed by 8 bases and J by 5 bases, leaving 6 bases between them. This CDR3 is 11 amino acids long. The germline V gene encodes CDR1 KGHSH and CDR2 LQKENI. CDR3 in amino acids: CASAANEKLFF. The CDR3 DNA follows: TGTGCCAGCGCAGCGAATGAAAAACTGTTTTTT.

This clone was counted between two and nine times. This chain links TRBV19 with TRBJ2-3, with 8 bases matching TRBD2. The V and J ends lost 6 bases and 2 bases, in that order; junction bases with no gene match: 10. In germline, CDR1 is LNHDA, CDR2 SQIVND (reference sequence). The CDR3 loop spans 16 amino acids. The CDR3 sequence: CASSNYGGGFTDTQYF. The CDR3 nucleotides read TGTGCCAGTAGCAACTACGGGGGGGGCTTCACAGATACGCAGTATTTT.

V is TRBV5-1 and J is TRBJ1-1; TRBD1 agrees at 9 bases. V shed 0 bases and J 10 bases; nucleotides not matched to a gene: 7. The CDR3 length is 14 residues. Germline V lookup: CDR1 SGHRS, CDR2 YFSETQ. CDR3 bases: TGCGCCAGCAGCTTGGTGGGACAGGGTCTCGGAGCTTTCTTT. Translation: CASSLVGQGLGAFF.

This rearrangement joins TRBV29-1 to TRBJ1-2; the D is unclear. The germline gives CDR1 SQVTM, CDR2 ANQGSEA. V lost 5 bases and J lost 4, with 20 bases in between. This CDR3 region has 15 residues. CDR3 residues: CSVSPPGGWGYGYTF. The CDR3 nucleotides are TGCAGCGTTAGCCCCCCAGGAGGCTGGGGCTATGGCTACACCTTC.

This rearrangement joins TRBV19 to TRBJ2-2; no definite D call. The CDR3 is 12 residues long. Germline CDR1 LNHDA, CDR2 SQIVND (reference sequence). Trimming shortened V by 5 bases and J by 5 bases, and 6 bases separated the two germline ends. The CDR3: CASSLFTGELFF. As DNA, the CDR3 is TGTGCCAGTAGTCTTTTTACCGGGGAGCTGTTTTTT.

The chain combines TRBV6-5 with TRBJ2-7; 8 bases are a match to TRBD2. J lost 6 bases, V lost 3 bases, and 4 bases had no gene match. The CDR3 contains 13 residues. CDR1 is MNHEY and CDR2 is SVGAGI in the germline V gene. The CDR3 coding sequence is TGTGCCAGCAGTTATAGCGGGGCATTCGAGCAGTACTTC. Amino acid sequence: CASSYSGAFEQYF.

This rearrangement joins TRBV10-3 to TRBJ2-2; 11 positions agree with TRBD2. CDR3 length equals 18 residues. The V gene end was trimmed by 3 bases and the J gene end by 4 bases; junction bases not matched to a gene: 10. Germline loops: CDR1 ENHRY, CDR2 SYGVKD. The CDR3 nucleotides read TGTGCCATCAGTGATTTTATAGCGGGGGGGCGTGGCACCGGGGAGCTGTTTTTT. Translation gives CAISDFIAGGRGTGELFF.

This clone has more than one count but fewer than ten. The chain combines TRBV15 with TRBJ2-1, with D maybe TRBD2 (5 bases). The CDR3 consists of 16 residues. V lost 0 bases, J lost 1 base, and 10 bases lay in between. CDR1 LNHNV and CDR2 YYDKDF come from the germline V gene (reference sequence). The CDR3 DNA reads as TGTGCCACCAGCAGAGATAGGGCGGGTTCCTACAATGAGCAGTTCTTC. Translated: CATSRDRAGSYNEQFF.

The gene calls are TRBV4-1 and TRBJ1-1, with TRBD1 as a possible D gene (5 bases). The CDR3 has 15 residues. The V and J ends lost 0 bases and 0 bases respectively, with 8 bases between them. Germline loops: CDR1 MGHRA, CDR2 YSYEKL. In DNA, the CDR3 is TGCGCCAGCAGCCAAGATCAGGGAATGAACACTGAAGCTTTCTTT. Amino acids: CASSQDQGMNTEAFF.

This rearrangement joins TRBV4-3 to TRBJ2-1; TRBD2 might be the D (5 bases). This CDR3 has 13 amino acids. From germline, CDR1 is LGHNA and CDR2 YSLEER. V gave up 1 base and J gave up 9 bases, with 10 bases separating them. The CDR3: CASSQVGGGEQFF. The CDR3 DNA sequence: TGCGCCAGCAGCCAAGTTGGAGGCGGTGAGCAGTTCTTC.

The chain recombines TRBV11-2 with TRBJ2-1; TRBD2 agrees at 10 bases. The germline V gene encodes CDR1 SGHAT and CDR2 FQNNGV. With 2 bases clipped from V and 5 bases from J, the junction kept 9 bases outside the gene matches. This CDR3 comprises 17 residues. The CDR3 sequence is CASSLSLAGGSNNEQFF. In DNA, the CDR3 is TGTGCCAGCAGCTTAAGTTTAGCGGGGGGTTCCAACAATGAGCAGTTCTTC.

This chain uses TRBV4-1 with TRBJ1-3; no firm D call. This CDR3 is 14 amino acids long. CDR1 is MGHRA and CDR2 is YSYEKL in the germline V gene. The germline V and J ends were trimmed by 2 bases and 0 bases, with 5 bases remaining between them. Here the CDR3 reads CASSQYISGNTIYF. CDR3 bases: TGCGCCAGCAGCCAATACATCTCTGGAAACACCATATATTTT.

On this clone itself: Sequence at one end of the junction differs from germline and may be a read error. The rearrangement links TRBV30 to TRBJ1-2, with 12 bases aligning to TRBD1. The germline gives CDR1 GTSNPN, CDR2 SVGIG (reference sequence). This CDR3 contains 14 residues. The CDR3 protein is CAWTKQGTGGPSAF. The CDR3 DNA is TGTGCCTGGACTAAACAGGGGACAGGGGGCCCTAGTGCCTTC.

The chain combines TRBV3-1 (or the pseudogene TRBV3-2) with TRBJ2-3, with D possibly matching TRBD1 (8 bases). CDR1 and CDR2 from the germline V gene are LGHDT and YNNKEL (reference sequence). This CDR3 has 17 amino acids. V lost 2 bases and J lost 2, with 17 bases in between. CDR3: CASSQFGGQGATDTQYF. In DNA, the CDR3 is TGTGCCAGCAGCCAATTCGGGGGGCAGGGGGCCACAGATACGCAGTATTTT.